Here is one TCR beta chain with its context. Once RNA had been extracted, it was reverse transcribed into cDNA to act as the sequencing template. Method: immunoSEQ multiplex PCR; TCRdb's copy keeps in-frame clones and lacks some. The repertoire holds under 250,000 clones, with 50% to 60% as singletons. This entry is derived from a study of CD8+ T cells in alopecia areata. The junction had 14 bases not matched to a gene; V was cut back by 6 bases and J by 9 bases. Per germline, CDR1 SEHNR and CDR2 FQNEAQ (reference sequence). The CDR3 runs 14 residues. V usage is TRBV7-9 and J usage is TRBJ2-7; 7 bases map to TRBD2. The receptor comes from a human donor with alopecia areata. The sequenced sample was CD4+ T cells sorted from blood, obtained at week 0. CDR3 bases: TGTGCCAGCAGTCGGGACTACCTCGGGGAGGGGCAGTACTTC. Amino acid sequence: CASSRDYLGEGQYF.